The 8 T cell receptor beta chains below were found in one sample sequenced in a study of shared clonotypes between healthy human individuals (dated by TCRdb to the early 2020s). The library was built by means of the immunoSEQ multiplex PCR assay. Entries here come from immuneACCESS through TCRdb and include only in-frame sequences with V and J called. Some clones fail to appear in such tables; in the studies checked, an unresolved V gene covers under half of the shortfall, and the cause of the remainder is unknown. The sample records roughly 2.5 million clones, roughly nine tenths of which are singletons. The ten largest account for around 0.14% of the sample. Sequences were obtained from naive CD4+ T cells sorted from blood. The intended sense of this specimen's cell subset or site label: CD45RA+ positively selected. These receptors were taken from a man aged 18 to 29 in good health.

The chain combines TRBV25-1 with TRBJ1-2; D is possibly TRBD1 (5 bases). The germline CDR1 and CDR2 sequences are MGHDK and SYGVNS. V was trimmed by 5 bases and J by 0 bases, leaving 10 bases between them. The CDR3 loop spans 14 amino acids. As DNA, the CDR3 is TGTGCCAGCAGTCCGGGACCGCCTAACTATGGCTACACCTTC. As protein: CASSPGPPNYGYTF.

The chain has TRBV11-2 and TRBJ1-5, with D perhaps TRBD1 (5 bases). Trimming took off 5 bases at V and 0 bases at J, with 8 bases between the two ends. Per germline, CDR1 SGHAT and CDR2 FQNNGV. The CDR3 has 14 amino acids. CDR3: CASSVQGSNQPQHF. The CDR3, as DNA: TGTGCCAGCAGCGTTCAGGGTAGCAATCAGCCCCAGCATTTT.

V is TRBV6-5 and J is TRBJ2-6, with D possibly TRBD1 on 6 matching bases. Germline CDR1 MNHEY, CDR2 SVGAGI. Trimming left V 6 bases short and J 3 bases short, with 12 bases between. This CDR3 comprises 15 residues. Here the CDR3 reads CASRTGLGGANVLTF. The CDR3 DNA sequence: TGTGCCAGCAGAACAGGGTTGGGTGGGGCCAACGTCCTGACTTTC.

Notes on this clone: Other DNA sequences in this specimen translate into the identical CDR3. This chain uses TRBV4-3 with TRBJ1-2; no definite D call. CDR1 is LGHNA and CDR2 is YSLEER in the germline V gene. The CDR3 loop spans 14 amino acids. V lost 0 bases and J lost 4, with 9 bases in between. The CDR3 here is CASSQEVAGYGYTF. The CDR3 region has the DNA TGCGCCAGCAGCCAAGAAGTGGCCGGCTATGGCTACACCTTC.

The chain carries TRBV7-6 and TRBJ2-7; D is perhaps TRBD2 (6 bases). Trimming took 5 bases from V and 2 from J, leaving 16 bases between them. The germline gives CDR1 SGHVS, CDR2 FNYEAQ. The CDR3 contains 15 residues. This CDR3 reads CASSHTRGSTYEQYF. The DNA of the CDR3 is TGTGCCAGCAGCCACACCCGGGGGTCTACCTACGAGCAGTACTTC.

V usage is TRBV29-1 and J usage is TRBJ1-2; D may be TRBD1 (5 bases). This CDR3 is 13 amino acids long. CDR1 and CDR2 (germline): SQVTM, ANQGSEA. Trimming pared 7 bases from V and 4 bases from J, leaving 16 bases between. CDR3 in amino acids: CSAQPGWGYGYTF. CDR3 in DNA: TGCAGCGCCCAACCAGGGTGGGGCTATGGCTACACCTTC.

V is TRBV5-6 and J is TRBJ1-4; D is undetermined. Trimming removed 0 bases at V and 8 bases at J, with 14 bases between. This CDR3 comprises 15 residues. The germline V gene encodes CDR1 SGHDT and CDR2 YYEEEE. The CDR3 region is CASSLEGPGREKLFF. CDR3 sequence (DNA): TGTGCCAGCAGCTTGGAAGGCCCCGGGAGGGAAAAACTGTTTTTT.

The rearrangement joins TRBV10-1 to TRBJ2-7; D uncertain. Germline V gives CDR1 WNHNN, CDR2 SYGVQD (reference sequence). This CDR3 has 14 residues. V lost 3 bases and J lost 6, with 15 bases in between. CDR3 sequence (DNA): TGCGCCAGCAGTGATGGGTTACCCTATCGCGAGCAGTACTTC. Protein product: CASSDGLPYREQYF.